This T cell receptor (beta chain) was recovered during a study of response to subunit inactivated influenza vaccine. TCRdb independently ran MiXCR on the RT-PCR reads; one entry per CDR3 protein. The sample carries roughly 180,000 distinct CDR3 sequences, around 9% recorded once. Per the germline V gene, CDR1 is SGHRS and CDR2 is YFSETQ. The CDR3 runs to 15 residues. Between the trimmed V and J ends, which lost 4 bases and 4 bases, there was a span of 15 bases. The sample here was non-naive T cells sorted from PBMCs, taken on the day of vaccination. The TCR originated in a man aged 45-60 years who received an inactivated influenza vaccine. The genes are TRBV5-1 and TRBJ2-1, with D perhaps matching TRBD1 or TRBD2 (6 bases each). For the CDR3, the DNA is TGCGCCAGCAGCGCGAGCACGGGGGCATACAATGAGCAGTTCTTC. Amino acids: CASSASTGAYNEQFF.